Listed here are 13 T cell receptor beta chains from one sample, sequenced in a study of T cells in tuberculosis. Sequencing was performed with immunoSEQ multiplex PCR; in TCRdb, only in-frame clones are kept and a portion is missing. The sample carries 35,000 to 45,000 clones, approximately 94% recorded once. The sample's time point: new active TB diagnosis, blood taken before or within 7 days of starting treatment. The sample here was PBMCs, taken at tuberculosis diagnosis. These receptors were obtained from an adult with tuberculosis.

V usage is TRBV5-6 and J usage is TRBJ2-5, with TRBD2 identical over 10 bases. The CDR3 totals 16 residues. J gave up 1 base and V 3 bases, and 6 bases lay outside the gene matches. Germline loops: CDR1 SGHDT, CDR2 YYEEEE. CDR3 DNA sequence: TGTGCCAGCAGCTCAAAGCGGGGGGGTCTCCAAGAGACCCAGTACTTC. The encoded protein is CASSSKRGGLQETQYF.

The chain combines TRBV6-1 with TRBJ2-4, with D possibly being TRBD1 (6 bases). The CDR3 runs 16 residues. Germline V CDR1 and CDR2: MNHNS, SASEGT. V lost 1 base to trimming and J lost 0 bases, with 10 bases between them. CDR3 sequence reads: CASSEDRAIAKNIQYF. In nucleotides, the CDR3 is TGTGCCAGCAGTGAAGACAGGGCGATAGCCAAAAACATTCAGTACTTC.

This clone turned up a few times. V and J are TRBV29-1 and TRBJ2-2; possible D gene TRBD1, 5 bases. Trimming pared 3 bases from V and 2 bases from J, leaving 10 bases between. The V gene's germline CDR1 is SQVTM and CDR2 ANQGSEA. The CDR3 is 14 residues long. The CDR3, as DNA: TGCAGCGTTGATTCCCAGGGCAACACCGGGGAGCTGTTTTTT. It yields the protein CSVDSQGNTGELFF.

V gene TRBV11-2 combines with J gene TRBJ2-3; 8 nucleotides match TRBD1. This CDR3 is 16 amino acids long. CDR1 and CDR2 (germline): SGHAT, FQNNGV. V was clipped by 0 bases and J by 0 bases; unmatched bases: 2. The DNA for the CDR3 is TGTGCCAGCAGCTTAGATCGGGACAGGAGCACAGATACGCAGTATTTT. Its translation is CASSLDRDRSTDTQYF.

The CDR3 nucleotides read TGTGCCAGCAGCTTGAGACAGCCAACTAATGAAAAACTGTTTTTT. This sequence encodes CASSLRQPTNEKLFF. The rearrangement uses TRBV5-4 and TRBJ1-4; perhaps TRBD1 as D (5 bases). The CDR3 consists of 15 residues. With 1 base removed from V and 0 bases from J, the gap between germline ends came to 7 bases. CDR1 is SGHNT and CDR2 is YYREEE in the germline V gene (reference sequence). The full variable domain, in which reference TRBV5-4 and TRBJ1-4 provide the parts outside the CDR3, is ETGVTQSPTHLIKTRGQQVTLRCSSQSGHNTVSWYQQALGQGPQFIFQYYREEENGRGNFPPRFSGLQFPNYSSELNVNALELDDSALYLCASSLRQPTNEKLFFGSGTQLSVL.

V gene TRBV9 combines with J gene TRBJ1-2, with 9 positions matching TRBD1. The CDR3 sequence is 14 residues long. The junction had 3 bases not matched to a gene; V was cut back by 5 bases and J by 1 base. Germline V gene sequence: CDR1 SGDLS, CDR2 YYNGEE. The CDR3 loop is CASRPGQGNYGYTF. The DNA of the CDR3 is TGTGCCAGCAGGCCGGGACAGGGTAACTATGGCTACACCTTC.

This clone was picked up one time. The CDR3 nucleotides are TGCAGCGCAGGGGGTAGCAATCAGCCCCAGCATTTT. It yields the protein CSAGGSNQPQHF. The gene calls are TRBV29-1 and TRBJ1-5, with TRBD1 matching 7 bases. The CDR3 consists of 12 residues. J gave up 0 bases and V 7 bases, and 0 bases lay outside the gene matches. Germline CDR1 and CDR2: SQVTM and ANQGSEA. Looking up the rest from reference TRBV29-1 and TRBJ1-5 gives the full variable domain: SAVISQKPSRDICQRGTSLTIQCQVDSQVTMMFWYRQQPGQSLTLIATANQGSEATYESGFVIDKFPISRPNLTFSTLTVSNMSPEDSSIYLCSAGGSNQPQHFGDGTRLSIL.

The chain's CDR3 is CASSKRTEGPYVSYTF. CDR3 in DNA: TGTGCCAGCAGCAAGAGGACGGAGGGGCCCTATGTGAGCTACACCTTC. The rearrangement uses TRBV27 and TRBJ1-2, with D perhaps TRBD1 (5 bases). CDR1 is MNHEY and CDR2 is SMNVEV in the germline V gene (reference sequence). The germline V and J ends were trimmed by 6 bases and 9 bases, with 26 bases remaining between them. The CDR3 sequence is 16 residues long.

In its sample, this clone was seen once. The chain is built from TRBV29-1 and TRBJ2-7; D remains unclear. The germline V and J ends were trimmed by 0 bases and 4 bases, with 7 bases remaining between them. The germline V gene has CDR1 SQVTM and CDR2 ANQGSEA. The CDR3 length is 12 residues. In DNA, the CDR3 is TGCAGCGTTGAAGACAGTTTATACGAGCAGTACTTC. Residues: CSVEDSLYEQYF.

The chain couples TRBV5-1 to TRBJ2-6; 8 positions agree with TRBD1. This CDR3 contains 16 residues. Looked up from germline, CDR1 is SGHRS and CDR2 is YFSETQ. The V segment lost 4 bases and the J segment 4 bases; nucleotides outside the gene matches: 7. The CDR3 DNA reads as TGCGCCAGCAGCCCACAGGGGGAAGCCGGGGCCAACGTCCTGACTTTC. Translating gives CASSPQGEAGANVLTF.

The CDR3 sequence is CAWSVLATSGETQYF. DNA of the CDR3: TGTGCCTGGAGTGTACTTGCGACGTCGGGAGAGACCCAGTACTTC. The chain has TRBV30 and TRBJ2-5; D remains ambiguous. Germline V CDR1 and CDR2: GTSNPN, SVGIG (reference sequence). CDR3 length: 15 residues. The V and J ends lost 0 bases and 4 bases respectively, with 15 bases between them.

V gene TRBV27 combines with J gene TRBJ1-4, with a tentative D call TRBD1 (6 bases). The CDR3 totals 16 residues. Germline CDR1 reads MNHEY; CDR2 reads SMNVEV (reference sequence). The V end was cut by 6 bases, the J end by 0 bases, with 14 bases between. The CDR3 DNA reads TGTGCCAGCAGAAAGACAGGTTTTGCAACTAATGAAAAACTGTTTTTT. It yields the protein CASRKTGFATNEKLFF.

The chain uses TRBV5-1 and TRBJ1-5, with 7 bases lining up with TRBD1. V lost 0 bases to trimming and J lost 7 bases; unmatched junction nucleotides: 7. Germline V gives CDR1 SGHRS, CDR2 YFSETQ. The CDR3 spans 15 residues. The CDR3 here is CASSLEGGAGQPQHF. The DNA for the CDR3 is TGCGCCAGCAGCTTGGAAGGGGGCGCGGGCCAGCCCCAGCATTTT.